Reported below is one T cell receptor beta chain. This clone's antigen is unknown. The entry originates in a study of CXCR3-negative and CXCR3-positive naive CD8 T cells (dated by TCRdb to between 2018 and 2021). With regard to the full study: In total, roughly 140 million TRB reads were obtained, which works out to roughly 1.5 +/- 0.3 million reads per library. The diversity and physicochemical repertoire analyses included 11 donors pooled from two independent experiments. The TRBV-TRBJ cluster analysis covered naive subsets from several donors and memory cells from 3 donors. The full study reports these points: Naive CXCR3-negative and CXCR3-positive cells from the same donor showed similar TRBV-TRBJ usage, whereas memory cells showed distinct patterns. Repertoire diversity was comparably high in both naive subsets but much lower in memory CD8+ T cells. TRB CDR3s from CXCR3-positive naive cells showed higher hydrophobicity (lower Kidera factor 4), lower energy, and higher strength and volume indices than CXCR3-negative naive cells. Because CXCR3 expression was partially decreased after cryopreservation, freshly isolated PBMCs were used for most assays. Because surface CD5, which is linked to self-reactivity in mice, was comparable between the naive subsets, TCR interaction strength was also inferred from TRB CDR3 physicochemical properties.

The germline V gene provides CDR1 SQVTM and CDR2 ANQGSEA. The CDR3 runs 16 amino acids, cysteine and phenylalanine included. The DNA is unrecorded. The sample was run on a NextSeq 550. The Human TCR Profiling Kit (MiLaboratory) was used to prepare UMI-labeled 5' RACE TRB cDNA libraries. cDNA synthesis used the entire amount of extracted RNA, and PCR amplification then used the entire amount of cDNA produced. Libraries were prepared in parallel using an identical number of PCR cycles. As for the original processing: With a requirement of at least two reads per UMI, MIGEC and MiXCR extracted about 52,000 +/- 9,100 unique UMI-labeled TRB cDNA molecules per library. An average of around 40,000 +/- 10,000 functional in-frame TRB CDR3 nucleotide clonotypes without stop codons was found per library. After each sample was downsampled to 5000 UMI-labeled TRB molecules, VDJtools was used to calculate diversity metrics such as normalized Shannon-Wiener and Chao1. VDJtools was used to calculate clonotype-size-weighted physicochemical properties of the central five CDR3 residues, namely interaction energy, strength, volume and Kidera factor 4. TCRdb reanalyzed the reads, keeping one entry per CDR3 protein sequence and omitting DNA. The V and J calls and clone size are TCRdb's, not the authors'. The table held for this sample gives 70,000 to 95,000 distinct CDR3 sequences. The ten biggest clones cover roughly 1.8% of the sample.

For every CD8+ T cell subset, about 300,000 cells were flow-sorted straight into RLT lysis buffer, and each subset was sorted in triplicate. To keep memory contaminants out, a stringent definition of naive CD8+ T cells was applied: CD45RO-CCR7+CD27+CD95-. Standard density gradient centrifugation was used to isolate peripheral blood mononuclear cells from buffy coats. Naive CXCR3-negative and CXCR3-positive CD8+ T cells were flow-sorted using a FACSAria III. An RNeasy Mini Kit was used to extract total RNA from the sorted cells. The sequence derives from a human donor in good health. Some clones in this sample may be carry-over from other donors' samples. The source material was naive CXCR3- CD8+ T cells from blood. According to the study, the label for this sample's cell subset or site signals: CD45RO-CCR7+CD27+CD95- naive CD8+ T cells lacking CXCR3 (TNR3-). This receptor chain uses TRBV29-1 and TRBJ2-2; the TCRdb D gene call, TRBD2, has no DNA to confirm it. This receptor carries the CDR3 CSVEGAGELPTGELFF.